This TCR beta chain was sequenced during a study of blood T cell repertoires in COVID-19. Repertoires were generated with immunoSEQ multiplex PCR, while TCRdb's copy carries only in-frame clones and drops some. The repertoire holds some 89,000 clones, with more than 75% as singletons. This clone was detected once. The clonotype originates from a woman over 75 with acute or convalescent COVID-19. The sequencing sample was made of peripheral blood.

For the CDR3, the DNA is TGTGCCAGCAGTGTAGGGGTAGGCACTGAAGCTTTCTTT. Protein product: CASSVGVGTEAFF. This chain connects TRBV2 to TRBJ1-1; D is possibly TRBD1 (5 bases). Germline CDR1 reads SNHLY; CDR2 reads FYNNEI. The CDR3 extends over 13 amino acids. Trimming took off 4 bases at V and 4 bases at J, with 10 bases between the two ends.